The present entry profiles one T cell receptor (beta chain) with its context. Its antigen is unknown. Unique molecular identifiers featured in how the TCRbeta library was prepared. TCRdb re-analysed the PCR reads in MiXCR, keeping a single row per CDR3 protein. This repertoire shows 440,000 or so distinct CDR3 sequences, 43% found once; its top ten account for around 29%. These data originate in a study of T-cell reconstitution after alpha-beta-depleted transplantation in children. Whole-study results and caveats: Surviving recipient T cells and thymic progenitors produced the high day-60 TCRbeta diversity seen in some patients. About two months after transplant, alpha-beta T cells reportedly came from several hundred expanded graft clones. A year had passed since transplant, and T-cell counts and diversity by then came mostly from newly produced T cells.

CDR1 and CDR2 from the germline V gene are DFQATT and SNEGSKA (reference sequence). This CDR3 comprises 13 residues. V was pared by 4 bases and J by 3 bases, with 10 bases between. The chain uses TRBV20-1 and TRBJ2-1; tentative D call: TRBD2 (5 bases). Specimen: PBMCs, collected before TCRalphabeta/CD19-depleted stem cell transplant. The receptor's source is a girl aged 2 to 9 with aplastic anemia, due to receive a stem cell transplant. The CDR3 region has the DNA TGCAGTGCTACCGGACTCGACTACAATGAGCAGTTCTTC. Translation: CSATGLDYNEQFF.